These T cell receptor beta chains were read from a single sample in a study of cytomegalovirus exposure and HLA in healthy donors. Profiled with immunoSEQ multiplex PCR; TCRdb holds only in-frame clones, not every one. Of around 200,000 clones in the sample, around four fifths were seen once. The sequenced sample consisted of PBMCs. The receptors shown here come from a woman aged 60 to 75 in good health and CMV-seropositive. Both conserved end residues are part of each CDR3. The D gene is left open where the match is weak. For some rows the clone size is stated as once, few or many, or as a class when expanded; others skip it.

V gene,CDR3 length,clone size,D gene,J gene,CDR3 protein,CDR3 DNA
TRBV5-1,14,.,.,TRBJ1-5,CASSTGGSNQPQHF,TGCGCCAGCTCCACGGGGGGTAGCAATCAGCCCCAGCATTTT
TRBV19,15,.,TRBD1,TRBJ1-2,CASSLTGRIDYGYTF,TGTGCCAGTAGTTTGACAGGGCGGATAGACTATGGCTACACCTTC
TRBV30,13,.,.,TRBJ2-7,CAWSVASSGEQYF,TGTGCCTGGAGTGTAGCTAGCTCGGGGGAGCAGTACTTC
TRBV4-1,13,.,.,TRBJ1-2,CASSQVNTGGYTF,TGCGCCAGCAGCCAAGTCAATACAGGGGGCTACACCTTC
TRBV5-3,16,.,TRBD2,TRBJ2-2,CARSLIRLAGTGELFF,TGTGCCAGAAGCTTAATTAGACTAGCAGGAACCGGGGAGCTGTTTTTT
TRBV29-1,14,.,.,TRBJ2-5,CSVASGGKGETQYF,TGCAGCGTCGCTTCGGGGGGCAAGGGGGAGACCCAGTACTTC
TRBV30,14,.,TRBD2,TRBJ2-3,CAWSSRGGADTQYF,TGTGCCTGGAGTTCACGTGGGGGGGCAGATACGCAGTATTTT
TRBV9,14,.,TRBD1,TRBJ2-3,CASSVTGETDTQYF,TGTGCCAGCAGCGTGACAGGGGAGACAGATACGCAGTATTTT
TRBV5-5,15,.,TRBD1,TRBJ2-3,CASSLNADREDTQYF,TGTGCCAGCAGCTTGAATGCTGACAGGGAAGATACGCAGTATTTT
TRBV4-1,17,few,TRBD1,TRBJ2-1,CASSRTRGQGYYNEQFF,TGCGCCAGCAGCCGGACCCGGGGACAGGGTTACTACAATGAGCAGTTCTTC
TRBV7-7,13,few,TRBD1,TRBJ2-7,CASSSLTGSEQYF,TGTGCCAGCAGCTCCTTGACAGGGTCCGAGCAGTACTTC
TRBV18,16,.,TRBD2,TRBJ2-1,CASSPPVTSGRHEQFF,TGTGCCAGCTCACCACCGGTAACTAGCGGGAGACATGAGCAGTTCTTC
TRBV7-9,14,.,TRBD1,TRBJ2-7,CASSPDRSGYEQYF,TGTGCCAGCAGCCCGGACAGGTCCGGCTACGAGCAGTACTTC
TRBV15,14,.,.,TRBJ2-2,CATSIPQGTGELFF,TGTGCCACCAGCATCCCCCAGGGAACCGGGGAGCTGTTTTTT
TRBV28,15,.,TRBD1,TRBJ2-7,CASSGPGQGSYEQYF,TGTGCCAGCAGTGGCCCGGGACAGGGGTCCTACGAGCAGTACTTC
TRBV9,16,.,TRBD2,TRBJ2-2,CASSGSSGPNTGELFF,TGTGCCAGCAGCGGTTCTAGCGGGCCGAACACCGGGGAGCTGTTTTTT
TRBV5-4,16,.,.,TRBJ1-2,CASSLVGRDTSDGYTF,TGTGCCAGCAGCTTGGTAGGCCGGGACACTAGCGATGGCTACACCTTC
TRBV5-4,15,.,.,TRBJ2-3,CASFDRLAITDTQYF,TGTGCCAGTTTCGACAGGTTGGCTATCACAGATACGCAGTATTTT
TRBV7-2,14,.,TRBD1,TRBJ1-2,CASSGDRANYGYTF,TGTGCCAGCAGCGGGGACAGGGCGAACTATGGCTACACCTTC
TRBV30,14,.,.,TRBJ2-2,CAWSVRRNTGELFF,TGTGCCTGGAGTGTACGCAGGAACACCGGGGAGCTGTTTTTT
TRBV19,15,.,.,TRBJ2-7,CASSISGQSSYEQYF,TGTGCCAGTAGTATCAGCGGACAGAGCTCCTACGAGCAGTACTTC
TRBV7-9,16,.,TRBD1,TRBJ2-3,CASSLGTGKITDTQYF,TGTGCCAGCAGCCTTGGGACAGGGAAGATCACAGATACGCAGTATTTT
TRBV7-7,13,once,.,TRBJ2-1,CASSRMEDNEQFF,TGTGCCAGCAGCCGCATGGAGGACAATGAGCAGTTCTTC
TRBV11-1,17,.,TRBD2,TRBJ2-7,CASSSAGGTRNSYEQYF,TGTGCCAGCAGCTCCGCCGGCGGGACTAGAAACTCCTACGAGCAGTACTTC
TRBV27,17,few,.,TRBJ2-4,CASSRRDTSLAKNIQYF,TGTGCCAGCAGTCGCCGGGACACGAGCTTAGCCAAAAACATTCAGTACTTC
TRBV30,14,.,.,TRBJ1-1,CAWSPRDNVAEAFF,TGTGCCTGGTCCCCCCGGGACAACGTCGCTGAAGCTTTCTTT
TRBV7-2,16,.,.,TRBJ1-5,CASSLARVLWNQPQHF,TGTGCCAGCAGCTTAGCGCGAGTACTCTGGAATCAGCCCCAGCATTTT
TRBV4-3,16,few,.,TRBJ2-5,CASSRDEGSLQETQYF,TGCGCCAGCAGCCGAGATGAAGGGAGCCTTCAAGAGACCCAGTACTTC
TRBV12-5,16,few,.,TRBJ1-1,CASGLGTGTSNTEAFF,TGTGCTAGTGGTTTGGGCACCGGGACATCGAACACTGAAGCTTTCTTT
TRBV11-2,16,.,.,TRBJ1-3,CASSSGGARSGNTIYF,TGTGCCAGCAGCTCGGGAGGGGCCAGGTCTGGAAACACCATATATTTT
TRBV5-1,13,.,.,TRBJ1-1,CASSLAGETEAFF,TGCGCCAGCAGCTTGGCGGGGGAGACTGAAGCTTTCTTT
TRBV30,15,few,TRBD1,TRBJ2-7,CAWSLGTGGYHEQYF,TGTGCCTGGAGTCTTGGGACAGGGGGCTACCACGAGCAGTACTTC
TRBV5-1,17,once,TRBD2,TRBJ2-1,CASSPSPGTSVYNEQFF,TGCGCCAGCAGCCCCTCCCCCGGGACTAGCGTCTACAATGAGCAGTTCTTC
TRBV7-8,14,.,.,TRBJ2-3,CASSIGLASDTQYF,TGTGCCAGCAGTATTGGACTGGCATCAGATACGCAGTATTTT
TRBV4-1,15,.,TRBD2,TRBJ2-3,CASKGRGGGTDTQYF,TGCGCCAGCAAGGGTCGGGGGGGAGGCACAGATACGCAGTATTTT
TRBV5-1,15,few,.,TRBJ1-6,CASSARTGIGSPLHF,TGCGCCAGCAGCGCCCGAACAGGGATCGGTTCACCCCTCCACTTT
TRBV5-4,14,.,TRBD1,TRBJ1-6,CASSGGQINSPLHF,TGTGCCAGCAGCGGGGGACAGATTAATTCACCCCTCCACTTT
TRBV4-1,15,.,TRBD1,TRBJ1-5,CASSQRIQGNQPQHF,TGCGCCAGCAGCCAAAGGATACAGGGGAATCAGCCCCAGCATTTT
TRBV13,13,.,.,TRBJ2-5,CASSFGLVETQYF,TGTGCCAGCAGCTTCGGTCTGGTAGAGACCCAGTACTTC
TRBV19,14,.,.,TRBJ1-1,CASSPEVANTEAFF,TGTGCCAGTAGCCCGGAGGTAGCCAACACTGAAGCTTTCTTT
TRBV5-4,17,.,.,TRBJ2-6,CASSPAKSYSGANVLTF,TGTGCCAGCAGCCCTGCGAAAAGCTACTCTGGGGCCAACGTCCTGACTTTC
TRBV9,14,.,.,TRBJ2-2,CASSVVQGTGELFF,TGTGCCAGCAGCGTAGTGCAGGGGACCGGGGAGCTGTTTTTT
TRBV2,13,.,TRBD1,TRBJ2-7,CASRWTGLYEQYF,TGTGCCAGCCGCTGGACAGGGCTCTACGAGCAGTACTTC
TRBV9,14,.,.,TRBJ1-2,CASSPKLTNYDYTF,TGTGCCAGCAGCCCGAAACTAACTAACTATGACTACACCTTC
TRBV5-4,17,once,.,TRBJ2-7,CASSSPLSTGVGYEQYF,TGTGCCAGCAGCTCCCCACTTTCGACAGGTGTAGGCTACGAGCAGTACTTC
TRBV15,15,.,.,TRBJ2-7,CATSRESSKFNEQYF,TGTGCCACCAGCAGAGAGTCTAGCAAATTCAACGAGCAGTACTTC
TRBV14,17,.,TRBD1,TRBJ2-5,CASSQDRGTGLGETQYF,TGTGCCAGCAGCCAAGATCGGGGGACAGGGTTGGGAGAGACCCAGTACTTC
TRBV7-2,18,.,TRBD1,TRBJ1-5,CASSPRGGAGGTNQPQHF,TGTGCCAGCAGCCCAAGAGGCGGGGCAGGGGGTACCAATCAGCCCCAGCATTTT
TRBV25-1,16,.,.,TRBJ1-6,CASSETGSSYNSPLHF,TGTGCCAGCAGTGAGACGGGGAGCTCCTATAATTCACCCCTCCACTTT
TRBV2,16,.,.,TRBJ2-1,CASLPGKLNSYNEQFF,TGTGCCAGCCTCCCGGGTAAACTTAACTCCTACAATGAGCAGTTCTTC